The 11 T cell receptor beta chains reported below all come from one sample, sequenced in a study of blood T cell repertoires in COVID-19. TCRdb's table, derived via immunoSEQ multiplex PCR, lists solely in-frame clones and lacks some. The table lists roughly 100,000 clones, 65% to 80% of them singletons. Material for sequencing was peripheral blood. The origin of the receptors is a woman in her seventies with acute or convalescent COVID-19.

The sample holds one count of this clone. The chain uses TRBV5-1 and TRBJ1-1; D remains ambiguous. The V end lost 4 bases, the J end lost 4 bases, and 14 bases lay between the germline ends. Germline V gives CDR1 SGHRS, CDR2 YFSETQ. The CDR3 contains 14 residues. The CDR3 loop reads CASSEVVESTEAFF. As DNA, the CDR3 is TGCGCCAGCAGCGAAGTGGTAGAGAGCACTGAAGCTTTCTTT.

The J gene is TRBJ2-1, the V gene TRBV4-1; 9 nucleotides match TRBD1. J gave up 9 bases and V 3 bases, and 12 bases lay outside the gene matches. Germline CDR1 reads MGHRA; CDR2 reads YSYEKL. The CDR3 has 16 residues. CDR3 DNA sequence: TGCGCCAGCAGCCAGGACGGGACAGGGAGTTTAGGTGAGCAGTTCTTC. This translates into CASSQDGTGSLGEQFF.

The chain carries TRBV5-6 and TRBJ1-1, with unresolved D. The V end lost 2 bases, the J end lost 8 bases, and 7 bases lay between the germline ends. Germline V lookup: CDR1 SGHDT, CDR2 YYEEEE. The CDR3 covers 11 residues. CDR3 protein: CASSLYSEAFF. Here the CDR3 DNA reads TGTGCCAGCAGCTTATACTCCGAAGCTTTCTTT.

This clone has only one observation. This rearrangement joins TRBV27 to TRBJ1-1; TRBD1 matches at 7 bases. The CDR3 length is 15 residues. The V gene's germline CDR1 is MNHEY and CDR2 SMNVEV (reference sequence). With V trimmed by 3 bases and J by 6 bases, 10 bases remained unmatched. The CDR3 DNA reads as TGTGCCAGCAGTTTGGACAGGCGCCTGAAGTCTGAAGCTTTCTTT. Protein: CASSLDRRLKSEAFF.

The chain has TRBV6-5 and TRBJ2-7; TRBD1 matches 8 bases. CDR1 MNHEY and CDR2 SVGAGI come from the germline V gene. The CDR3 consists of 13 residues. Germline trimming cut 3 bases from V and 6 bases from J; bases unmatched to any gene: 4. Written as DNA, the CDR3 is TGTGCCAGCAGTTATGGGACAGGCTCCGAGCAGTACTTC. Translating it yields CASSYGTGSEQYF.

The chain employs TRBV6-1 and TRBJ1-1; TRBD1 is a possible D gene (6 bases). Germline values: CDR1 MNHNS, CDR2 SASEGT. Trimming cost V 0 bases and J 3 bases, with 17 bases left between them. The CDR3 is made up of 17 amino acids. The CDR3 protein is CASSEAPGGRGHTEAFF. The CDR3 region has the DNA TGTGCCAGCAGTGAAGCGCCCGGGGGGCGCGGGCACACTGAAGCTTTCTTT.

The V call is TRBV29-1, the J call TRBJ1-1; D might be TRBD1 (5 bases). The CDR3 length is 14 residues. V lost 7 bases, J lost 0 bases, and 15 bases lay in between. From germline, CDR1 is SQVTM and CDR2 ANQGSEA. CDR3 DNA sequence: TGCAGCGGCGAGTGGGGGGAAATGAACACTGAAGCTTTCTTT. Its translation: CSGEWGEMNTEAFF.

The chain couples TRBV7-9 to TRBJ1-2, with D tentatively TRBD1 (6 bases). In germline, CDR1 is SEHNR, CDR2 FQNEAQ (reference sequence). V was pared by 4 bases and J by 4 bases, with 16 bases between. There are 15 residues in the CDR3. The CDR3 DNA is TGTGCCAGCAGCTGGACAGAGAAGGGATCCTATGGCTACACCTTC. It is translated as CASSWTEKGSYGYTF.

The rearrangement joins TRBV6-5 to TRBJ1-2, with 9 bases matching TRBD1. Per the germline V gene, CDR1 is MNHEY and CDR2 is SVGAGI. The length of the CDR3 is 15 residues. Unmatched junction bases numbered 9, after V lost 7 bases and J lost 3 bases. CDR3 DNA sequence: TGTGCCAGCACTGGGACAGGGTCCTCTGACTATGGCTACACCTTC. This translates into CASTGTGSSDYGYTF.

The rearrangement links TRBV19 to TRBJ2-1, with 13 bases aligning to TRBD2. Per the germline V gene, CDR1 is LNHDA and CDR2 is SQIVND (reference sequence). The CDR3 extends over 15 amino acids. After removal of 5 bases from V and 8 bases from J, the junction contained 6 bases not matched to a gene. The CDR3 coding sequence is TGTGCCAGTAGTTGGACTAGCGGGGGTAGTGATGAGCAGTTCTTC. It specifies CASSWTSGGSDEQFF.

In its sample, this clone was seen once. CDR3 nucleotide sequence: TGTGCCAGCAGCTTAGCTGGGGGGGCTCCTGGAAACACCATATATTTT. It yields the protein CASSLAGGAPGNTIYF. This rearrangement joins TRBV7-6 to TRBJ1-3, with D perhaps matching TRBD1 (6 bases). The CDR3 contains 16 residues. Germline lookup yields CDR1 SGHVS and CDR2 FNYEAQ. V was cut by 0 bases and J by 2 bases, with 11 bases left in between.